This is a list of T cell receptor beta chains from one sample in a study of cytomegalovirus exposure and HLA in healthy donors. Sequenced by immunoSEQ multiplex PCR; TCRdb stores in-frame clones only, minus some. This table holds over 110,000 clones, under 90% found once. Sequencing was performed on PBMCs. These receptors were obtained from a male donor in good health and CMV-seronegative. Both conserved end residues are part of each CDR3. The order of the fields is clone size, J gene, D gene, V gene, CDR3 protein, CDR3 DNA. A D gene is named only where the DNA matches it firmly. Rows may omit the clone size; those that give it use once, few, many or a size class.

- | TRBJ2-3 | - | TRBV5-1 | CASSLDGSGDTQYF | TGCGCCAGCAGCTTGGATGGTTCCGGAGATACGCAGTATTTT
- | TRBJ2-7 | TRBD2 | TRBV25-1 | CASSLGYGGVPYEQYF | TGTGCCAGCAGTCTCGGGTACGGGGGGGTACCCTACGAGCAGTACTTC
- | TRBJ1-2 | - | TRBV28 | CASSLNSNYGYTF | TGTGCCAGCAGTTTAAACAGTAACTATGGCTACACCTTC
- | TRBJ2-7 | TRBD2 | TRBV14 | CASSQAWTSGRGEQYF | TGTGCCAGCAGCCAAGCCTGGACTAGCGGGAGAGGCGAGCAGTACTTC
- | TRBJ1-2 | - | TRBV4-3 | CASSQDRGHWSGYTF | TGCGCCAGCAGCCAAGATCGCGGACACTGGTCTGGCTACACCTTC
- | TRBJ2-7 | TRBD2 | TRBV5-1 | CASSPTSGTYEQYF | TGCGCCAGCAGCCCCACTAGCGGCACCTACGAGCAGTACTTC
- | TRBJ1-6 | - | TRBV9 | CASGVRVGNSPLHF | TGTGCCAGCGGAGTCAGGGTGGGGAATTCACCCCTCCACTTT
- | TRBJ2-7 | TRBD1 | TRBV4-3 | CASSLGTESDEQYF | TGCGCCAGCAGCCTCGGGACAGAGTCCGACGAGCAGTACTTC
- | TRBJ2-7 | - | TRBV30 | CAWSDPHYEQYF | TGTGCCTGGAGTGACCCCCACTACGAGCAGTACTTC
- | TRBJ2-5 | - | TRBV5-6 | CASSSDYQETQYF | TGTGCCAGCAGCTCGGACTACCAAGAGACCCAGTACTTC
few | TRBJ1-1 | - | TRBV6-1 | CASITDMNTEAFF | TGTGCCAGCATTACTGACATGAACACTGAAGCTTTCTTT
few | TRBJ2-1 | TRBD2 | TRBV28 | CASRGLADYNEQFF | TGTGCCAGCAGGGGACTAGCTGACTACAATGAGCAGTTCTTC
- | TRBJ2-1 | - | TRBV7-3 | CASSSGIDYNEQFF | TGTGCCAGCAGCTCGGGTATAGATTACAATGAGCAGTTCTTC
- | TRBJ2-7 | - | TRBV30 | CAWSARGEQYF | TGTGCCTGGAGTGCAAGGGGCGAGCAGTACTTC
- | TRBJ1-3 | TRBD1 | TRBV18 | CASSPGTEGNTIYF | TGTGCCAGCTCACCCGGGACAGAAGGTAACACCATATATTTT
- | TRBJ2-7 | TRBD1 | TRBV18 | CASSPDQGAEQYF | TGTGCCAGCTCACCGGACCAGGGGGCCGAGCAGTACTTC
- | TRBJ2-7 | TRBD1 | TRBV28 | CASSLVRGHYEQYF | TGTGCCAGCAGTTTAGTCAGGGGGCACTACGAGCAGTACTTC
- | TRBJ2-4 | TRBD2 | TRBV25-1 | CASRDTSGGAKNIQYF | TGTGCCAGCAGGGACACTAGCGGGGGAGCCAAAAACATTCAGTACTTC
- | TRBJ2-7 | TRBD1 | TRBV27 | CASSLQGEGYEQYF | TGTGCCAGCAGTTTACAGGGGGAAGGGTACGAGCAGTACTTC
- | TRBJ2-1 | - | TRBV6-4 | CASSAFGQFNNEQFF | TGTGCCAGCAGTGCCTTCGGACAATTTAACAATGAGCAGTTCTTC
- | TRBJ2-1 | TRBD2 | TRBV15 | CATSSVTSGEYNEQFF | TGTGCCACCAGCAGCGTCACTAGCGGGGAATACAATGAGCAGTTCTTC
- | TRBJ2-3 | - | TRBV7-2 | CASRPDYTDTQYF | TGTGCCAGCAGACCCGACTACACAGATACGCAGTATTTT
- | TRBJ2-2 | - | TRBV27 | CASSLIATGELFF | TGTGCCAGCAGTCTCATAGCCACCGGGGAGCTGTTTTTT
- | TRBJ2-7 | - | TRBV28 | CASSSGTFSYEQYF | TGTGCCAGCTCCTCCGGGACTTTTTCCTACGAGCAGTACTTC
once | TRBJ2-1 | - | TRBV11-3 | CASSSNRRGGYYNEQFF | TGTGCCAGCAGCTCCAACCGGCGGGGCGGGTATTACAATGAGCAGTTCTTC
- | TRBJ2-7 | TRBD1 | TRBV30 | CAWSVPGQGYEQYF | TGTGCCTGGAGTGTACCGGGACAGGGATACGAGCAGTACTTC
- | TRBJ1-3 | - | TRBV29-1 | CSVGQGNTIYF | TGCAGCGTTGGGCAAGGAAACACCATATATTTT